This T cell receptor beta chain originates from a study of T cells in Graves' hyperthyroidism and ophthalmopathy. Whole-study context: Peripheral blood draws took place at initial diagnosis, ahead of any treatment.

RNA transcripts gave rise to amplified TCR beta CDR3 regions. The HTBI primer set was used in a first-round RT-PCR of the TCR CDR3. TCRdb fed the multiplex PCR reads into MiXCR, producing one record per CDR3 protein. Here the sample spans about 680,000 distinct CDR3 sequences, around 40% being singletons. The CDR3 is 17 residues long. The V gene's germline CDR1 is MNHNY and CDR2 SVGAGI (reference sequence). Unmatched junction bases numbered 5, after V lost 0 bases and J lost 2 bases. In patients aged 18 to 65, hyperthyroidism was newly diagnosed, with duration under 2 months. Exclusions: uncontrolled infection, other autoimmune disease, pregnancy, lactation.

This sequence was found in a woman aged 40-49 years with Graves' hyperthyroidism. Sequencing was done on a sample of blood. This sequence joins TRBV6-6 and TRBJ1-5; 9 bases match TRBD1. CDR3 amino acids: CASSYSGQGLGNQPQHF. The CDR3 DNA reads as TGTGCCAGCAGTTACTCGGGACAGGGTTTAGGCAATCAGCCCCAGCATTTT.